One sample yielded the 21 T cell receptor beta chains listed below, sequenced in a study of T-cell memory formation after mild COVID-19. TCRdb re-called the 5' RACE reads through MiXCR, storing one row per CDR3 protein. The profile shows some 82,000 distinct CDR3 sequences, 9.5% to 15% of them singletons. The sample was PBMCs or a T cell subset sorted from them (not recorded which). The receptors were sampled from a man aged 18 to 35 who had mild COVID-19 (a few samples of this study predate the infection). Cell type and time point are not known.

This clonotype has ten or more counts. V gene TRBV6-5 combines with J gene TRBJ2-1; tentatively, D is TRBD2 (6 bases). Germline assignment: CDR1 MNHEY and CDR2 SVGAGI. V was shortened by 0 bases and J by 7 bases, with 13 bases between the two germline ends. The CDR3 has 15 amino acids. CDR3 sequence: CASSYSGLRVNEQFF. The CDR3 DNA reads as TGTGCCAGCAGTTACTCGGGACTCAGGGTGAATGAGCAGTTCTTC.

The gene calls are TRBV12-3 or TRBV12-4 and TRBJ1-2; TRBD1 matches at 7 bases. CDR3 length: 14 amino acids. After removal of 4 bases from V and 4 bases from J, the junction contained 6 bases not matched to a gene. CDR3 region: CASSSGTASYGYTF. In DNA, the CDR3 is TGTGCCAGCAGTTCGGGGACAGCCTCCTATGGCTACACCTTC.

This rearrangement joins TRBV4-3 to TRBJ2-1; D possibly matches TRBD1 or TRBD2 (5 bases each). The germline CDR1 and CDR2 sequences are LGHNA and YSLEER. The CDR3 sequence is 16 residues long. The V gene lost 8 bases and the J gene lost 1 base, with 18 bases spanning the gap. The CDR3 sequence is CASRQGPGSSYNEQFF. The CDR3 DNA reads as TGCGCCAGCCGTCAAGGCCCAGGGAGTTCCTACAATGAGCAGTTCTTC.

There are a few counts of this clonotype. The chain employs TRBV7-9 and TRBJ2-7; weak D call: TRBD1 (5 bases). The CDR3 loop spans 12 amino acids. Trimming pared 8 bases from V and 0 bases from J, leaving 8 bases between. Germline-derived CDR1 and CDR2 are SEHNR and FQNEAQ (reference sequence). The CDR3 nucleotides are TGTGCCAGCCAAGGACACTCCTACGAGCAGTACTTC. Translated, it gives CASQGHSYEQYF.

The rearrangement links TRBV2 to TRBJ1-1; D is ambiguous. CDR3 size: 12 residues. Looked up from germline, CDR1 is SNHLY and CDR2 is FYNNEI. V lost 9 bases and J lost 11, with 19 bases in between. The CDR3 region has the DNA TGTGCCAGACTCGACCCGCCGGTAGGGGCTTTCTTT. Translating gives CARLDPPVGAFF.

This clonotype was seen a few times. The chain has TRBV20-1 and TRBJ2-1, with 9 positions matching TRBD2. V shed 3 bases and J 4 bases; nucleotides not matched to a gene: 4. CDR3 length: 14 residues. The V gene's germline CDR1 is DFQATT and CDR2 SNEGSKA (reference sequence). The DNA of the CDR3 is TGCAGTGCTAGTAAGCGGGGGGCGTACAATGAGCAGTTCTTC. Amino acid sequence: CSASKRGAYNEQFF.

V gene TRBV20-1 combines with J gene TRBJ1-5; D call uncertain. Germline CDR1 is DFQATT and CDR2 is SNEGSKA (reference sequence). The CDR3 has 13 residues. V was pared by 3 bases and J by 4 bases, with 10 bases between. In DNA, the CDR3 is TGCAGTGCTAGGCTCCGTAATAATCAGCCCCAGCATTTT. Residues: CSARLRNNQPQHF.

The chain recombines TRBV7-8 with TRBJ2-3; no reliable D call. Trimming stripped 5 bases from V and 5 bases from J, with 11 bases between. Looked up from germline, CDR1 is SGHVS and CDR2 is FQNEAQ. The CDR3 spans 13 residues. The DNA of the CDR3 is TGTGCCAGCAGCCCGGCCTCGGGAGATACGCAGTATTTT. This codes for CASSPASGDTQYF.

Regarding this clonotype: The junction departs from germline at one end; a sequencing error may be responsible. The chain has TRBV11-2 and TRBJ2-1; 9 bases align to TRBD1. This CDR3 region has 12 residues. Germline V gene lookup returns CDR1 SGHAT and CDR2 FQNNGV. CDR3 nucleotide sequence: TGTGCCAGCAGCTTAGATCCGGGACAGGGCCTCTTC. The encoded protein is CASSLDPGQGLF.

This clonotype was counted only a few times. V usage is TRBV6-6 and J usage is TRBJ1-1; D unclear. The CDR3 contains 13 residues. Germline CDR1 and CDR2: MNHNY and SVGAGI (reference sequence). Deletions cut 6 bases from V and 2 bases from J, with 10 bases between. The CDR3 region has the DNA TGTGCCAGCAGCAAAATTCTTAACACTGAAGCTTTCTTT. As protein: CASSKILNTEAFF.

V gene TRBV7-9 combines with J gene TRBJ2-1; D is uncertain. The CDR3 totals 14 residues. V was cut by 1 base and J by 4 bases, with 8 bases left in between. Per germline, CDR1 SEHNR and CDR2 FQNEAQ (reference sequence). The CDR3 protein is CASSLGTVYNEQFF. CDR3 coding DNA: TGTGCCAGCAGCTTAGGCACGGTGTACAATGAGCAGTTCTTC.

V usage is TRBV7-6 and J usage is TRBJ2-7; 9 nucleotides agree with TRBD1. Germline assignment: CDR1 SGHVS and CDR2 FNYEAQ. The CDR3 contains 15 residues. With 3 bases clipped from V and 4 bases from J, the junction kept 7 bases outside the gene matches. The DNA of the CDR3 is TGTGCCAGCAGCTTCAGACAGGGGGATCGATACGAGCAGTACTTC. Translating gives CASSFRQGDRYEQYF.

In this sample, this clonotype turned up a few times. The J gene is TRBJ1-2, the V gene TRBV4-1; D is uncertain. The CDR3 loop spans 14 amino acids. Germline V CDR1 and CDR2: MGHRA, YSYEKL. The germline V and J ends were trimmed by 0 bases and 8 bases, with 13 bases remaining between them. CDR3 coding DNA: TGCGCCAGCAGCCAAGAAGAAGGGCCGAACGGCTACACCTTC. This encodes CASSQEEGPNGYTF.

The chain has TRBV7-9 and TRBJ1-2; 7 bases map to TRBD1. This CDR3 has 15 residues. Germline CDR1 reads SEHNR; CDR2 reads FQNEAQ (reference sequence). With V trimmed by 4 bases and J by 4 bases, 9 bases remained unmatched. For the CDR3, the DNA is TGTGCCAGCAGCTCTCAAGGGGGCTTTGGCTATGGCTACACCTTC. It encodes CASSSQGGFGYGYTF.

The rearrangement joins TRBV6-2 or TRBV6-3 to TRBJ2-5; D remains unclear. Germline lookup yields CDR1 MNHEY and CDR2 SVGEGT. V was shortened by 2 bases and J by 4 bases, with 5 bases between the two germline ends. The CDR3 is made up of 12 amino acids. In nucleotides, the CDR3 is TGTGCCAGCAGTTACCCTCCAGAGACCCAGTACTTC. It codes for CASSYPPETQYF.

This clonotype was found a few times. This rearrangement joins TRBV6-5 to TRBJ1-6, with D maybe TRBD1 (6 bases). This CDR3 contains 15 residues. V gave up 6 bases and J gave up 5 bases, with 14 bases separating them. Per the germline V gene, CDR1 is MNHEY and CDR2 is SVGAGI. DNA for the CDR3: TGTGCCAGCAGCATCGGACAGAAGAATAATTCACCCCTCCACTTT. This gives the protein CASSIGQKNNSPLHF.

A few counts support this clonotype. The CDR3 DNA sequence: TGTGCCATCAGTGAGATGCGGGGGAGCTCCTACAATGAGCAGTTCTTC. Amino acids: CAISEMRGSSYNEQFF. The chain carries TRBV10-3 and TRBJ2-1; 7 nucleotides line up with TRBD2. V lost 2 bases to trimming and J lost 0 bases; unmatched junction nucleotides: 4. The CDR3 spans 16 residues. Germline lookup yields CDR1 ENHRY and CDR2 SYGVKD.

The chain joins TRBV4-3 to TRBJ2-7; 8 bases are shared with TRBD1. Losses at the gene ends were 4 bases for V and 2 bases for J; bases not matched to a gene: 4. This CDR3 spans 14 amino acids. The germline V gene encodes CDR1 LGHNA and CDR2 YSLEER. CDR3 in DNA: TGCGCCAGCAGCCCTTGGACAGGGACCTACGAGCAGTACTTC. Translation: CASSPWTGTYEQYF.

This rearrangement joins TRBV7-9 to TRBJ1-4; a possible D gene is TRBD1 (5 bases). Germline CDR1 reads SEHNR; CDR2 reads FQNEAQ (reference sequence). V lost 5 bases, J lost 5 bases, and 24 bases lay in between. CDR3 length: 18 amino acids. As DNA, the CDR3 is TGTGCCAGCAGCCACAAATTTACCGGGACGGTCAGCAATGAAAAACTGTTTTTT. Protein sequence: CASSHKFTGTVSNEKLFF. Based on the CDR3 plus reference TRBV7-9 and TRBJ1-4, the full variable domain is DTGVSQNPRHKITKRGQNVTFRCDPISEHNRLYWYRQTLGQGPEFLTYFQNEAQLEKSRLLSDRFSAERPKGSFSTLEIQRTEQGDSAMYLCASSHKFTGTVSNEKLFFGSGTQLSVL.

This chain joins TRBV4-2 and TRBJ2-1; 7 nucleotides agree with TRBD2. This CDR3 contains 16 residues. V gave up 0 bases and J gave up 4 bases; unmatched junction bases: 6. Germline V gene sequence: CDR1 LGHNA, CDR2 YNFKEQ. CDR3 in amino acids: CASSQDGRETYNEQFF. The CDR3 region has the DNA TGTGCCAGCAGCCAAGATGGGCGGGAGACGTACAATGAGCAGTTCTTC.

This chain joins TRBV5-1 and TRBJ1-1; D is ambiguous. The V and J ends lost 5 bases and 3 bases respectively, with 14 bases between them. Per the germline V gene, CDR1 is SGHRS and CDR2 is YFSETQ. The CDR3 loop spans 14 amino acids. The CDR3 spells CASSPYRRDTEAFF. The CDR3 nucleotides read TGCGCCAGCAGTCCCTATCGAAGGGACACTGAAGCTTTCTTT.